The present entry profiles one TCR beta chain with its context. The data stem from a study of blood T cell repertoires in COVID-19. Study-level information: From T cells, B-cell-depleted T cells, or PBMCs came the material, which was cDNA or gDNA.

Per the germline V gene, CDR1 is LGHDT and CDR2 is YNNKEL (reference sequence). Trimming removed 4 bases from V and 6 bases from J; junction bases left unmatched: 9. The CDR3 runs 16 residues. Data came from immunoSEQ multiplex PCR; TCRdb stores just in-frame clones and leaves some out. The sample shows about 40,000 clones, approximately 80% of them seen only once. The receptor's source is a woman in her sixties with acute or convalescent COVID-19. The rearrangement uses TRBV3-1 (or the pseudogene TRBV3-2) and TRBJ2-4, with 10 bases lining up with TRBD2. Sequencing input: peripheral blood. CDR3 loop: CASSPQVERGGNIQYF. DNA for the CDR3: TGTGCCAGCAGCCCCCAGGTTGAGCGGGGGGGAAACATTCAGTACTTC.